The present entry profiles one T cell receptor (beta chain) with its context. This clone was seen just once. Its target antigen remains unknown. Base qualities are not provided; no much larger clone lies one nucleotide away. This specimen belongs to a study of blood T cell repertoires in COVID-19 (dated by TCRdb to the early 2020s). Concerning the study at large: Collaborator samples came from the United States, Italy and Spain and covered acute and convalescent phases of COVID-19. Where available, HLA class I and class II types were taken from metadata supplied by the sample provider and were not determined by assay-based typing. The samples were drawn from two sources: the first 160 participants of the ongoing ImmuneRACE study, and 1,000 to 1,500 subjects contributed by 6 global collaborators. Sample metadata almost always included a de-identified subject ID, COVID-19 status, age in years and sex. Deeply sampled blood TCRbeta repertoires from subjects exposed to, actively infected with, or recovered from COVID-19 were included in the dataset. The repertoires were made available in a free public database intended to serve as a resource for research on the immune response to SARS-CoV-2. The material from the prospective study consisted of cDNA or gDNA derived from T cells, B-cell-depleted T cells, or PBMCs.

TCRbeta CDR3 regions were amplified from genomic DNA by means of the immunoSEQ Assay, a bias-controlled multiplex PCR. Concerning the study's data processing: The number of nucleated cells in each sample was estimated from the amplification of reference gene primers within the assay. Sequence reads were collapsed and filtered to measure the absolute abundance of every unique TCRbeta CDR3 rearrangement. Productive Simpson clonality was computed per sample as the square root of Simpson's diversity index over productive rearrangements. TCRdb limited this immuneACCESS table to in-frame rearrangements with V and J called. A share of clones is missing; checked studies link under half to unresolved V genes, and the rest is unexplained. For V, J and clone size, that table is used; D and trimming come from the DNA. The sample table lists some 140,000 clones, roughly 88% of them with a count of one. 0.63% of the sample belongs to the ten largest clones.

For CDR1 and CDR2, the germline V gene lists SGHTA and FQGNSA. V is reduced by 1 base and J by 4 bases, leaving a spacing of 16 bases between them. The CDR3 has 16 amino acids, counting the end cysteine and phenylalanine. The sequence is cut down to CDR3 DNA, 48 bases in frame from base 1. Overall study results and their limits: How much clinical and demographic metadata was included differed by source and by participant, and the metadata was provided uncurated.

At one collaborating source in Seattle, patients were enrolled during active infection and were followed longitudinally through the course of disease. Each collaborating institution followed its own protocols to collect whole blood in K2EDTA tubes. Collaborator samples were shipped for TCRbeta analysis as frozen whole blood, isolated PBMCs, or DNA extracted from either sample type. Material: peripheral blood. The sequence was collected from a man aged 55 to 70 with COVID-19, enrolled during active disease. This receptor chain uses TRBV7-2 and TRBJ1-2; no D gene call is confident. The DNA is as follows: TGTGCCAGCAGCTTAGGGAGGACTGCTCAATCCTATGGCTACACCTTC. Its translation is CASSLGRTAQSYGYTF.